The T cell receptor (beta chain) under discussion was sequenced for a study of CD8 T cells in Susac syndrome. In germline, CDR1 is MDHEN, CDR2 SYDVKM. The CDR3 totals 15 residues. V was pared by 4 bases and J by 1 base, with 13 bases between. RNA, at about 0.5 to 1 ug, was reverse transcribed with random hexamers. With immunoSEQ multiplex PCR, TCR beta CDR3 was amplified across 54 Vbeta and 13 Jbeta. TCRdb called the immunoSEQ multiplex PCR reads again in MiXCR, with one record for every CDR3 protein. The profile shows about 280,000 distinct CDR3 sequences, around 84% of them singletons. The J gene is TRBJ2-5, the V gene TRBV28; maybe TRBD2 (5 bases). Sequencing used CD8+ T cells from PBMCs. This sequence was found in a human donor with multiple sclerosis. The CDR3 is CASSWVREVQETQYF. The CDR3 region has the DNA TGTGCCAGCAGTTGGGTCCGGGAAGTCCAAGAGACCCAGTACTTC.